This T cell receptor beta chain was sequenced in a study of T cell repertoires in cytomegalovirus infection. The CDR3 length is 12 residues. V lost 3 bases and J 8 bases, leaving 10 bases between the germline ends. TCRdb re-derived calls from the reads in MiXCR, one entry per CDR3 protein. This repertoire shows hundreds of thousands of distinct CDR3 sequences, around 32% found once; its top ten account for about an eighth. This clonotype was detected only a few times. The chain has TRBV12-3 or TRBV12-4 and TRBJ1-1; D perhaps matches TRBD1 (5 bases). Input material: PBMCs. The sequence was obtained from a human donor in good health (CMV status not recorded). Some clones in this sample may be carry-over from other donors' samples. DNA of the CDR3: TGTGCCAGCAGTTTGTGGTCAGGGGAAGCTTTCTTT. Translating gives CASSLWSGEAFF.